The present T cell receptor beta chain was sequenced within a study of T cell responses to AZD1222 COVID-19 vaccine. General study points: The donors showed a predominance of white British ancestry and of females, with possible underestimation of clonal diversity. CD4 TCRs linked to vaccination spanned spike, dominating at 160-218 and 743-854. Spike-specific TCR breadth and depth grew following two AZD1222 doses.

Germline CDR1 is SGHRS and CDR2 is YFSETQ. V was pared by 1 base and J by 8 bases, with 10 bases of the junction left unmatched. The CDR3 covers 15 residues. Analysis merged second doses at about 4 or about 12 weeks. Points on this clone: Its antigen is still unknown.

Here immunoSEQ multiplex PCR was the method, and the copy in TCRdb shows in-frame clones only, minus some. The data contain under 170,000 clones, more than 85% of them singletons. This chain connects TRBV5-1 to TRBJ1-2; 8 nucleotides align to TRBD1. The sequence derives from an adult who received the AZD1222 COVID-19 vaccine. The sample here was peripheral blood, taken 28 days after the second AZD1222 dose. The CDR3: CASSLPSTGVGGYTF. Written as DNA, the CDR3 is TGCGCCAGCAGCTTGCCTTCGACAGGGGTGGGAGGCTACACCTTC.